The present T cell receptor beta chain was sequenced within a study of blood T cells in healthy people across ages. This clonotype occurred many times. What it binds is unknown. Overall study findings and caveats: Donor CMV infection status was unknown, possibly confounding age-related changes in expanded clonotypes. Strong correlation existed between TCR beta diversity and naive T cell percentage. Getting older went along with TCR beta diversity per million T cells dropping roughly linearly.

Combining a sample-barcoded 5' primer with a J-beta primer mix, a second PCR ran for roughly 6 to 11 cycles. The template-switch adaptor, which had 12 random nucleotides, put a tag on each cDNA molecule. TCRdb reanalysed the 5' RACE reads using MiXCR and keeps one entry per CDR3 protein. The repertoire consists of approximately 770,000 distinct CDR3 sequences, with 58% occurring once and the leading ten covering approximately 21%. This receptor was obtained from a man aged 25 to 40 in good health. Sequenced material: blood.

Here the CDR3 DNA reads TGCGCCAGCAGCGCCTGGAGCGGATACAATGAGCAGTTCTTC. It yields the protein CASSAWSGYNEQFF. The chain recombines TRBV5-1 with TRBJ2-1; D may be TRBD2 (5 bases). The germline CDR1 and CDR2 sequences are SGHRS and YFSETQ. The germline V and J ends were trimmed by 4 bases and 4 bases, with 12 bases remaining between them. The CDR3 covers 14 residues.